The rows below give T cell receptor beta chains drawn from one sample of a study of blood T cell repertoires in COVID-19. This table comes from immunoSEQ multiplex PCR, and its TCRdb copy is limited to in-frame clones, with some not included. The profile shows 180,000 or so clones, approximately 80% of them singletons. Source material: PBMCs or T cells enriched from blood (not recorded which). Receptors originate from a woman aged 60 to 75 who had recovered from COVID-19. The CDR3 runs from the conserved cysteine through the conserved F or W. The D gene is left open where the match is weak. Rows give clone size only sometimes, using once, few, many, or a class for an expanded clone.

v_call	j_call	clone_size	d_call	cdr3_nt	cdr3_aa
TRBV5-8	TRBJ1-2	many	-	TGTGCCAGCAGCTTGGCCGCGATTACAGGGTTGACTAATGGCTACACCTTC	CASSLAAITGLTNGYTF
TRBV28	TRBJ1-2	-	TRBD1	TGTGCCAGCACCTACGGCGGGAGACAGGGGTTCTATGGCTACACCTTC	CASTYGGRQGFYGYTF
TRBV4-1	TRBJ1-2	-	-	TGCGCCAGCAGCCAGGCGCCGGGGGGCTATGGCTACACCTTC	CASSQAPGGYGYTF
TRBV6-5	TRBJ2-5	-	TRBD1	TGTGCCAGCCGACAGGGAGTGAAAGAGACCCAGTACTTC	CASRQGVKETQYF
TRBV19	TRBJ1-2	-	-	TGTGCCAGTAGAAATCCCCAGACAGCCTATGGCTACACCTTC	CASRNPQTAYGYTF
TRBV5-8	TRBJ1-1	-	-	TGTGCCAGCAGCTTGGGGGTGGGGACTGGGAACACTGAAGCTTTCTTT	CASSLGVGTGNTEAFF
TRBV7-2	TRBJ1-1	-	-	TGTGCCAGCAGCTTAGCGGTGACAGCGAACACTGAAGCTTTCTTT	CASSLAVTANTEAFF
TRBV5-1	TRBJ2-2	-	TRBD1	TGCGCCAGCAGGGGGACAGGGGGAACAGAGGAGCTGTTTTTT	CASRGTGGTEELFF
TRBV3-1/TRBV3-2	TRBJ2-5	-	TRBD1	TGTGCCAGCGGTCGAGGGGGCGGAAACATAAAGACCCAGTACTTC	CASGRGGGNIKTQYF
TRBV5-4	TRBJ1-5	once	-	TGTGCCAGCAACCCTGGCGGGCTGGTTCAGCCCCAGCATTTT	CASNPGGLVQPQHF
TRBV4-2	TRBJ2-4	-	TRBD1	TGTGCCAGCACGAGGGGGCGAAACAAAAACATTCAGTACTTC	CASTRGRNKNIQYF
TRBV11-2	TRBJ2-7	-	-	TGTGCCAGCAGCCTTACAGGGACCATCTACGAGCAGTACTTC	CASSLTGTIYEQYF
TRBV5-8	TRBJ2-2	-	TRBD2	TGTGCCAGCAGCTTGATCCGGCTAACTAGCGCGTCCCCCGGGGAGCTGTTTTTT	CASSLIRLTSASPGELFF
TRBV29-1	TRBJ1-6	-	-	TGCAGCGTTGCTGAAGGACAGAATAATTCACCCCTCCACTTT	CSVAEGQNNSPLHF
TRBV14	TRBJ2-3	-	-	TGTGCCAGCAGCCCAAGCGGTAGCACAGATACGCAGTATTTT	CASSPSGSTDTQYF
TRBV5-4	TRBJ1-1	-	-	TGTGCCAGCCGCGGTCCGAACACTGAAGCTTTCTTT	CASRGPNTEAFF
TRBV25-1	TRBJ1-2	-	TRBD1	TGTGCCAGCAGTGAAACCCCCGGACAGGGCCCAGGGTATGGCTACACCTTC	CASSETPGQGPGYGYTF
TRBV10-3	TRBJ2-1	-	TRBD2	TGTGCCATCAGTACGACTAGCGGGAGTGCGTATGAGCAGTTCTTC	CAISTTSGSAYEQFF
TRBV24-1	TRBJ2-1	-	TRBD2	TGTGCCACCAGTGAGCCCAGCGGGAACTACAATGAGCAGTTCTTC	CATSEPSGNYNEQFF
TRBV3-1/TRBV3-2	TRBJ1-6	-	-	TGTGCCAGCAGCCAAGGACAGTATAATTCACCCCTCCACTTT	CASSQGQYNSPLHF
TRBV7-3	TRBJ2-3	-	-	TGTGCCAGCAGTCATTCTATGACAGATACGCAGTATTTT	CASSHSMTDTQYF
TRBV18	TRBJ2-3	few	-	TGTGCCAGCTCACCGGCTGGGGCGGATACGCAGTATTTT	CASSPAGADTQYF
TRBV27	TRBJ2-7	-	-	TGTGCCAGCAGTTTCGGCGGCCCGTCCTACGAGCAGTACTTC	CASSFGGPSYEQYF
TRBV30	TRBJ2-5	-	-	TGTGCCTGGATCGACAGCCTGTACCAAGAGACCCAGTACTTC	CAWIDSLYQETQYF
TRBV5-8	TRBJ2-7	-	TRBD2	TGTGCCAGCAGAAAGGGACTAGCGGGACGGTACGAGCAGTACTTC	CASRKGLAGRYEQYF
TRBV28	TRBJ2-7	few	-	TGTGCCAGCAGTGCATTCGACTCCTACAGGGAAGGGAGCTCCTACGAGCAGTACTTC	CASSAFDSYREGSSYEQYF
TRBV20-1	TRBJ2-1	-	TRBD2	TGCAGTGCTAGTGACCTGGCGAGCGGGAGTGTCGATGAGCAGTTCTTC	CSASDLASGSVDEQFF
TRBV11-2	TRBJ2-3	-	TRBD1	TGTGCCAGCAGCACAGGGGGCGTACGCACAGATACGCAGTATTTT	CASSTGGVRTDTQYF
TRBV5-1	TRBJ1-1	-	-	TGCGCCAGCAGCTTGAAACTTGACACTGAAGCTTTCTTT	CASSLKLDTEAFF
TRBV3-1/TRBV3-2	TRBJ2-7	-	-	TGTGCCAGCAGCCAAGAGGGGCGCCTCTACGAGCAGTACTTC	CASSQEGRLYEQYF